Listed here are 29 T cell receptor beta chains from one sample, sequenced in a study of cytomegalovirus exposure and HLA in healthy donors (dated by TCRdb to 2016 to 2017). The library was produced with the immunoSEQ multiplex PCR assay. A mixture of 60 forward primers for TCR Vbeta segments and 13 reverse primers for TCR Jbeta segments was used in the multiplex PCR. The table was pulled from immuneACCESS by TCRdb, which kept in-frame rearrangements only. Such tables lose some clones; where checked, under half of the loss comes from unresolved V genes, and the rest has no known cause. Within this sample are tens of thousands of clones, with 60% to 80% of them counted one time only. The ten largest clones add up to more than 5.5% of the sample. The specimen sequenced was PBMCs. These receptors all come from a woman aged 45 to 65 in good health and CMV-seropositive.

This clone was observed a single time. The rearrangement joins TRBV7-2 to TRBJ2-5; TRBD1 agrees at 10 bases. The ends lost 5 bases at V and 9 bases at J; junction bases unmatched: 6. The CDR3 covers 13 residues. The V gene's germline CDR1 is SGHTA and CDR2 FQGNSA. This CDR3 is CASSPRDRGAQYF. The CDR3, as DNA: TGTGCCAGCAGCCCGCGGGACAGGGGAGCCCAGTACTTC.

DNA for the CDR3: TGTGCCACCAGGACAGGGGGGGACAATCAGCCCCAGCATTTT. Translating gives CATRTGGDNQPQHF. J is TRBJ1-5 and V is TRBV19; 10 bases are shared with TRBD1. From germline, CDR1 is LNHDA and CDR2 SQIVND (reference sequence). With 10 bases clipped from V and 3 bases from J, the junction kept 6 bases outside the gene matches. The CDR3 contains 14 residues. Complete variable domain (other parts from reference TRBV19 and TRBJ1-5): DGGITQSPKYLFRKEGQNVTLSCEQNLNHDAMYWYRQDPGQGLRLIYYSQIVNDFQKGDIAEGYSVSREKKESFPLTVTSAQKNPTAFYLCATRTGGDNQPQHFGDGTRLSIL.

This chain links TRBV29-1 with TRBJ2-5; TRBD1 agrees at 7 bases. The V and J ends lost 4 bases and 1 base, in that order; junction bases with no gene match: 3. The CDR3 totals 13 residues. Germline V lookup: CDR1 SQVTM, CDR2 ANQGSEA. The CDR3 DNA follows: TGCAGCGTTGCCTCAGGGGGCCAAGAGACCCAGTACTTC. This sequence encodes CSVASGGQETQYF. Drawing the rest from reference TRBV29-1 and TRBJ2-5, the complete variable domain is SAVISQKPSRDICQRGTSLTIQCQVDSQVTMMFWYRQQPGQSLTLIATANQGSEATYESGFVIDKFPISRPNLTFSTLTVSNMSPEDSSIYLCSVASGGQETQYFGPGTRLLVL.

This chain connects TRBV7-8 to TRBJ2-3, with unresolved D. The V end lost 1 base, the J end lost 5 bases, and 7 bases lay between the germline ends. Per germline, CDR1 SGHVS and CDR2 FQNEAQ. The CDR3 covers 13 residues. This CDR3 reads CASSLGSVDTQYF. CDR3 bases: TGTGCCAGCAGCTTAGGTTCGGTAGATACGCAGTATTTT.

This chain joins TRBV5-1 and TRBJ1-1; D gene uncertain. The CDR3 is made up of 13 amino acids. Deletions cut 4 bases from V and 1 base from J, with 8 bases between. CDR1 is SGHRS, CDR2 YFSETQ, per germline. The CDR3 loop is CASSLSWNTEAFF. The CDR3 region has the DNA TGCGCCAGCAGCCTGTCCTGGAACACTGAAGCTTTCTTT. Looking up the rest from reference TRBV5-1 and TRBJ1-1 gives the full variable domain: KAGVTQTPRYLIKTRGQQVTLSCSPISGHRSVSWYQQTPGQGLQFLFEYFSETQRNKGNFPGRFSGRQFSNSRSEMNVSTLELGDSALYLCASSLSWNTEAFFGQGTRLTVV.

This chain uses TRBV7-2 with TRBJ2-2; a weak D match, TRBD1 (7 bases). The CDR3 sequence is 14 residues long. Per the germline V gene, CDR1 is SGHTA and CDR2 is FQGNSA. The V end was cut by 4 bases, the J end by 4 bases, with 10 bases between. CDR3 bases: TGTGCCAGCAGCTCCCAGGGGGGCACCGGGGAGCTGTTTTTT. Protein: CASSSQGGTGELFF.

CDR3 nucleotide sequence: TGTGCCAGCAGACCGGGACAGGGCCGGACCTACGAGCAGTACTTC. It specifies CASRPGQGRTYEQYF. J is TRBJ2-7 and V is TRBV5-4, with TRBD1 matching over 9 bases. The ends lost 5 bases at V and 2 bases at J; junction bases unmatched: 8. The CDR3 totals 15 residues. Germline V gene lookup returns CDR1 SGHNT and CDR2 YYREEE (reference sequence).

This chain's CDR3 is CASSPYTGSSKTSYEQYF. In DNA, the CDR3 is TGTGCCAGCAGCCCCTATACCGGGTCAAGTAAGACCTCCTACGAGCAGTACTTC. V usage is TRBV28 and J usage is TRBJ2-7, with D unresolved. V lost 6 bases and J 0 bases, leaving 24 bases between the germline ends. Germline-derived CDR1 and CDR2 are MDHEN and SYDVKM. The CDR3 consists of 18 residues.

This clone occurred once. This chain's CDR3 is CASSLQAGASYEQYF. The DNA of the CDR3 is TGTGCCAGCAGTTTACAAGCAGGGGCGAGCTACGAGCAGTACTTC. This chain links TRBV28 with TRBJ2-7, with D perhaps TRBD1 (6 bases). In germline, CDR1 is MDHEN, CDR2 SYDVKM. V lost 2 bases, J lost 3 bases, and 14 bases lay in between. This CDR3 spans 15 amino acids.

The chain has TRBV13 and TRBJ1-2; 7 positions agree with TRBD1. Germline CDR1 reads PRHDT; CDR2 reads FYEKMQ (reference sequence). J lost 7 bases, V lost 7 bases, and 9 bases had no gene match. The CDR3 loop spans 13 amino acids. For the CDR3, the DNA is TGTGCCAGCACCTCGACAGGGTTAGGTGGCTACACCTTC. Its translation is CASTSTGLGGYTF.

The chain uses TRBV7-9 and TRBJ1-5; D gene unclear. This CDR3 is built from 12 residues. Trimming left V 4 bases short and J 7 bases short, with 8 bases between. Germline loops: CDR1 SEHNR, CDR2 FQNEAQ (reference sequence). CDR3 residues: CASSSERQPQHF. The CDR3 nucleotides are TGTGCCAGCAGCTCGGAGCGGCAGCCCCAGCATTTT.

The gene calls are TRBV6-1 and TRBJ2-7; 9 nucleotides line up with TRBD1. CDR3 length: 12 amino acids. The junction had 6 bases not matched to a gene; V was cut back by 11 bases and J by 4 bases. Germline lookup yields CDR1 MNHNS and CDR2 SASEGT. DNA for the CDR3: TGTGCCGGGGGGGACAGGGCTTACGAGCAGTACTTC. As protein: CAGGDRAYEQYF.

This clone was recorded a few times. J is TRBJ1-3 and V is TRBV29-1; possible D gene TRBD1, 6 bases. Germline CDR1 SQVTM, CDR2 ANQGSEA. The V end lost 4 bases, the J end lost 2 bases, and 9 bases lay between the germline ends. The CDR3 is 13 residues long. This CDR3 reads CSVVGGAGNTIYF. CDR3 in DNA: TGCAGCGTTGTAGGGGGAGCTGGAAACACCATATATTTT.

This sequence joins TRBV5-4 and TRBJ2-7; 7 positions agree with TRBD2. The germline V gene has CDR1 SGHNT and CDR2 YYREEE (reference sequence). The V segment lost 0 bases and the J segment 8 bases; nucleotides outside the gene matches: 8. This CDR3 comprises 14 residues. CDR3 sequence: CASSLALRETQQYF. CDR3 sequence (DNA): TGTGCCAGCAGCTTGGCCTTGCGGGAGACTCAGCAGTACTTC.

The rearrangement joins TRBV5-6 to TRBJ1-2; D perhaps matches TRBD1 (5 bases). The V end was cut by 4 bases, the J end by 4 bases, with 14 bases between. Looked up from germline, CDR1 is SGHDT and CDR2 is YYEEEE. CDR3 length: 14 amino acids. CDR3 nucleotide sequence: TGTGCCAGCAGCCGAAATGGAGGGGTCTATGGCTACACCTTC. Its protein product is CASSRNGGVYGYTF.

This sequence joins TRBV5-1 and TRBJ2-6, with 12 positions matching TRBD1. Germline V CDR1 and CDR2: SGHRS, YFSETQ. V trimming: 1 base; J trimming: 0 bases; junction bases outside the gene matches: 2. The CDR3 sequence is 18 residues long. The CDR3 DNA follows: TGCGCCAGCAGCTTGACGGGACAGGGGGCCTCTGGGGCCAACGTCCTGACTTTC. Its protein is CASSLTGQGASGANVLTF. The full variable domain, its missing parts supplied by reference TRBV5-1 and TRBJ2-6, is KAGVTQTPRYLIKTRGQQVTLSCSPISGHRSVSWYQQTPGQGLQFLFEYFSETQRNKGNFPGRFSGRQFSNSRSEMNVSTLELGDSALYLCASSLTGQGASGANVLTFGAGSRLTVL.

This clone was observed a few times. The rearrangement links TRBV6-1 to TRBJ2-7; tentative D call: TRBD2 (6 bases). CDR1 and CDR2 from the germline V gene are MNHNS and SASEGT. The CDR3 length is 16 residues. Deletions cut 2 bases from V and 7 bases from J, with 21 bases between. The CDR3 protein is CASSEFFVGSVYEQYF. The CDR3 nucleotides are TGTGCCAGCAGTGAATTCTTCGTCGGGAGTGTCTATGAGCAGTACTTC.

The genes are TRBV2 and TRBJ2-3; 8 nucleotides agree with TRBD2. Germline values: CDR1 SNHLY, CDR2 FYNNEI. Unmatched junction bases numbered 3, after V lost 4 bases and J lost 0 bases. The CDR3 runs 15 residues. CDR3 DNA: TGTGCCAGCAGTGTCCAGCGGGGGAGCACAGATACGCAGTATTTT. This codes for CASSVQRGSTDTQYF.

The chain couples TRBV2 to TRBJ1-4, with 7 positions matching TRBD1. Trimming at V came to 6 bases and at J to 5 bases, leaving 9 bases not matched to a gene. This CDR3 is built from 15 residues. CDR1 is SNHLY and CDR2 is FYNNEI in the germline V gene. CDR3 nucleotide sequence: TGTGCCAGCAGAACCGAGACAGGGTCCAATGAAAAACTGTTTTTT. Translation: CASRTETGSNEKLFF.

V gene TRBV28 combines with J gene TRBJ2-7, with 14 positions matching TRBD2. The germline gives CDR1 MDHEN, CDR2 SYDVKM. CDR3 length: 19 amino acids. V lost 6 bases, J lost 0 bases, and 13 bases stayed unmatched. In nucleotides, the CDR3 is TGTGCCAGCAGCCCCCGAGGGGGACTAGCGGGAGTCTACTCCTACGAGCAGTACTTC. Protein: CASSPRGGLAGVYSYEQYF.

The chain uses TRBV2 and TRBJ2-7, with 8 bases identical to TRBD2. The CDR3 extends over 13 amino acids. Per the germline V gene, CDR1 is SNHLY and CDR2 is FYNNEI. V gave up 8 bases and J gave up 2 bases; unmatched junction bases: 5. The CDR3 coding sequence is TGTGCCAGCCGTAGCGGGGTCACCTACGAGCAGTACTTC. This codes for CASRSGVTYEQYF.

This chain uses TRBV5-1 with TRBJ2-5, with 7 nucleotides matching TRBD2. The J call may not be correct, given that the DNA end is closer to TRBJ2-7. The germline gives CDR1 SGHRS, CDR2 YFSETQ. The CDR3 is 13 amino acids. CDR3: CASSFREADEQYF. Written as DNA, the CDR3 is TGCGCCAGCAGCTTCCGGGAGGCCGACGAGCAGTACTTC.

The CDR3 reads CASRLIAGPYNEQFF. The DNA of the CDR3 is TGTGCCAGCAGACTCATAGCGGGCCCTTACAATGAGCAGTTCTTC. V and J are TRBV11-3 and TRBJ2-1, with TRBD2 matching over 7 bases. The CDR3 spans 15 residues. After removal of 6 bases from V and 4 bases from J, the junction contained 9 bases not matched to a gene. Germline-derived CDR1 and CDR2 are SGHNT and YENEEA.

The V and J genes are TRBV5-1 and TRBJ2-1; D might be TRBD2 (6 bases). Looked up from germline, CDR1 is SGHRS and CDR2 is YFSETQ. The V and J ends lost 6 bases and 5 bases respectively, with 12 bases between them. The CDR3 sequence is 13 residues long. This CDR3 reads CASKTSQDNEQFF. CDR3 DNA sequence: TGCGCCAGCAAGACTAGTCAAGACAATGAGCAGTTCTTC.

The gene calls are TRBV28 and TRBJ2-4, with D perhaps TRBD2 (6 bases). CDR3 length equals 14 residues. The germline V gene encodes CDR1 MDHEN and CDR2 SYDVKM. Trimming pared 1 base from V and 9 bases from J, leaving 13 bases between. The CDR3 DNA follows: TGTGCCAGCAGTTTATCCCTAACCGGGGGCATTCAGTACTTC. This sequence encodes CASSLSLTGGIQYF.

The chain is built from TRBV28 and TRBJ1-1; TRBD1 aligns across 7 bases. The CDR3 covers 16 residues. With 6 bases clipped from V and 3 bases from J, the junction kept 13 bases outside the gene matches. Germline CDR1 MDHEN, CDR2 SYDVKM. CDR3 nucleotide sequence: TGTGCCAGCAGAAATCCCGGGACAGTACCTTACACTGAAGCTTTCTTT. It codes for CASRNPGTVPYTEAFF.

This sequence joins TRBV5-6 and TRBJ2-7; 7 bases fit TRBD1. The germline V gene has CDR1 SGHDT and CDR2 YYEEEE. The CDR3 contains 16 residues. After removal of 0 bases from V and 3 bases from J, the junction contained 9 bases not matched to a gene. CDR3 in amino acids: CASSLGDRHPDYEQYF. The CDR3, as DNA: TGTGCCAGCAGCTTGGGGGACAGACACCCAGACTACGAGCAGTACTTC.

V and J are TRBV7-9 and TRBJ2-3; tentative D call: TRBD2 (5 bases). The V gene's germline CDR1 is SEHNR and CDR2 FQNEAQ (reference sequence). This CDR3 has 14 residues. V was trimmed by 0 bases and J by 6 bases, leaving 10 bases between them. The CDR3 DNA follows: TGTGCCAGCAGCTTAGCGGGAGAAGCCGATACGCAGTATTTT. This gives the protein CASSLAGEADTQYF.

This clone was counted only a few times. The chain employs TRBV2 and TRBJ1-2; unclear D gene. From germline, CDR1 is SNHLY and CDR2 FYNNEI. Deletions cut 8 bases from V and 4 bases from J, with 11 bases between. The CDR3 runs 12 residues. CDR3 sequence: CASVYESYGYTF. The CDR3 DNA reads TGTGCCAGCGTTTACGAGAGCTATGGCTACACCTTC.